The T cell receptor (beta chain) described here comes from a study of cytomegalovirus exposure and HLA in healthy donors. Study outcomes and limitations: A later analysis revealed that TCR association rates differed between HLA loci, peaking at DRB1 and bottoming out at HLA-C.

Per germline, CDR1 MGHDK and CDR2 SYGVNS. The CDR3 extends over 18 amino acids. V was pared by 1 base and J by 4 bases, with 15 bases of the junction left unmatched. In this sample, this clone turned up a few times. No antigen is known for it. PCR primers comprised 60 Vbeta and 13 Jbeta primers. This table comes from immunoSEQ multiplex PCR, and its TCRdb copy is limited to in-frame clones, with some not included. This sample yields around 110,000 clones, of which approximately 81% are seen a single time; about 3.9% belongs to the top ten. The V call is TRBV25-1, the J call TRBJ2-5; 7 nucleotides agree with TRBD1. This TCR was recovered from a woman in her 30s in good health and CMV-seronegative. Sequencing used PBMCs. DNA of the CDR3: TGTGCCAGCAGTGAATCGGCCCTAGGGACAGCCCGGGGAGAGACCCAGTACTTC. Translated: CASSESALGTARGETQYF.